This TCR beta chain was recorded in a study of blood T cell repertoires in COVID-19. As for the study in general: Sites in the United States, Italy and Spain provided acute and convalescent COVID-19 samples. T cells, B-cell-depleted T cells, or PBMCs provided the cDNA or gDNA that served as material.

Germline V gene data show CDR1 as LGHNA and CDR2 as YSLEER. V dropped 3 bases and J dropped 6 bases, with 21 bases sitting between them. This CDR3 has 17 residues. Per the study methods: Amplification from reference gene primers served as the basis for estimated nucleated cell counts. Method: immunoSEQ multiplex PCR; TCRdb's copy keeps in-frame clones and lacks some. V, J and clone size are taken as reported in that table, and D and trimming were inferred from the DNA itself. Of about 140,000 clones in the sample, 84% are singletons; the top ten hold under 5%. The chain joins TRBV4-3 to TRBJ2-1, with a tentative D call TRBD2 (6 bases). This TCR came from a woman aged 55-70 years with acute or convalescent COVID-19. The sequenced sample was peripheral blood. CDR3 sequence reads: CASSHTLRLTAGNEQFF. The DNA for the CDR3 is TGCGCCAGCAGCCACACCTTACGGTTGACAGCGGGCAATGAGCAGTTCTTC.